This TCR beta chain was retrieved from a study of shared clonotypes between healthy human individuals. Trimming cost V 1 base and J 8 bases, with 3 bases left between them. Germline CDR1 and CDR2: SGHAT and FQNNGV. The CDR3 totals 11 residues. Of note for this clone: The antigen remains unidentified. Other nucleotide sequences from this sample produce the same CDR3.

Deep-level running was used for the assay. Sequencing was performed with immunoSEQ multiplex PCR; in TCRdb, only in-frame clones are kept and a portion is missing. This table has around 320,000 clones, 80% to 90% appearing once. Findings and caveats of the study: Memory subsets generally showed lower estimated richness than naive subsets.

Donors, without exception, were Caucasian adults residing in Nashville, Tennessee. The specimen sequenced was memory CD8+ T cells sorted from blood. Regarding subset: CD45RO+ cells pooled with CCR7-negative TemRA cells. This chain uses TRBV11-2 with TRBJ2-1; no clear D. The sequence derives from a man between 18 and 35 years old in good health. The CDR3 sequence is CASSLGYEQFF. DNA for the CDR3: TGTGCCAGCAGCTTAGGATATGAGCAGTTCTTC. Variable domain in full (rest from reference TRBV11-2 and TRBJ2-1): EAGVAQSPRYKIIEKRQSVAFWCNPISGHATLYWYQQILGQGPKLLIQFQNNGVVDDSQLPKDRFSAERLKGVDSTLKIQPAKLEDSAVYLCASSLGYEQFFGPGTRLTVL.